This section outlines one TCR beta chain sequence together with its context. This table comes from immunoSEQ multiplex PCR, and its TCRdb copy is limited to in-frame clones, with some not included. The sample yields 15,000 to 20,000 clones, about 50% seen once. These data belong to a study of sequential checkpoint blockade in melanoma. Study details: Randomization was 1:1 between first-line nivolumab→ipilimumab and ipilimumab→nivolumab.

This CDR3 is 16 amino acids long. Treatment noted: randomized to nivolumab then ipilimumab (arm A) or the reverse (arm B). Patients had received no earlier DNA-damaging chemotherapy. The chain combines TRBV21-1 with TRBJ1-2; the table names TRBD1, a call not compared with the DNA. TRBV21-1 is deemed a pseudogene. The sequence came from a human donor with melanoma. This specimen was CD8+ T cells sorted from blood (inferred from file names), taken from a patient given nivolumab and ipilimumab in sequence. The CDR3 is CASTLGATGVTCGYTF. In DNA, the CDR3 is TGTGCCAGCACCTTGGGGGCAACCGGGGTAACCTGTGGCTACACCTTC.